This is a list of T cell receptor beta chains from one sample in a study of T cells after posttransplantation cyclophosphamide. TCRdb keeps only in-frame clones here, not all; method: immunoSEQ multiplex PCR. The sample counts about 22,000 clones, none seen once; the ten largest own under 5%. The sequencing sample was made of PBMCs. The receptors shown here come from a woman aged 45-65 years in good health, CMV-negative, and a related stem cell transplant donor. The CDR3 runs from the conserved cysteine through the conserved F or W. A D gene is named only where the DNA matches it firmly. The size field is filled for only some rows; it gives once, few, many or a size class.

CASSIDGTVSYEQYF | TGTGCCAGTAGTATAGACGGGACAGTATCCTACGAGCAGTACTTC | TRBJ2-7 | TRBD1 | TRBV19 | many
CASSLGPPGTGATEAFF | TGTGCCAGCTCACTCGGGCCCCCCGGGACAGGGGCCACTGAAGCTTTCTTT | TRBJ1-1 | TRBD1 | TRBV18 | many
CASSRQGGDGANVLTF | TGCGCCAGCAGCCGACAGGGGGGGGATGGGGCCAACGTCCTGACTTTC | TRBJ2-6 | TRBD1 | TRBV4-1 | many
CATSRGGQSYGYTF | TGTGCCACCAGCAGAGGGGGGCAGAGCTATGGCTACACCTTC | TRBJ1-2 | . | TRBV15 | many
CASSLAGTGGTEAFF | TGTGCCAGCAGCTTGGCCGGGACAGGAGGTACTGAAGCTTTCTTT | TRBJ1-1 | TRBD1 | TRBV7-6 | medium-sized
CASSDDRVQPQHF | TGTGCCAGTAGCGACGACAGGGTTCAGCCCCAGCATTTT | TRBJ1-5 | TRBD1 | TRBV19 | many
CASSAGQSSRNEKLFF | TGTGCCAGCTCAGCGGGACAGTCCAGCCGTAATGAAAAACTGTTTTTT | TRBJ1-4 | TRBD1 | TRBV18 | many
CASSHRGSTDTQYF | TGCGCCAGCAGCCATCGCGGGAGCACAGATACGCAGTATTTT | TRBJ2-3 | . | TRBV4-3 | many
CASSPSQFTEAFF | TGTGCCAGCTCACCGTCTCAGTTTACTGAAGCTTTCTTT | TRBJ1-1 | . | TRBV18 | many
CASRDKGPAEQYF | TGTGCCAGTAGGGACAAGGGGCCGGCGGAGCAGTACTTC | TRBJ2-5 | . | TRBV19 | few
CASSLGQGGPTDTQYF | TGTGCCAGCAGCTTAGGGCAGGGGGGACCAACAGATACGCAGTATTTT | TRBJ2-3 | . | TRBV7-6 | many
CAISELREAPNEQFF | TGTGCCATCAGTGAGTTACGGGAGGCTCCCAATGAGCAGTTCTTC | TRBJ2-1 | TRBD2 | TRBV10-3 | many
CASSSDPGGGSPLHF | TGTGCCAGCAGCAGTGACCCAGGGGGCGGATCACCCCTCCACTTT | TRBJ1-6 | TRBD1 | TRBV9 | few
CATNTDYLDGVGTYEQYF | TGTGCCACCAACACTGACTACCTAGATGGGGTAGGAACCTACGAGCAGTACTTC | TRBJ2-7 | . | TRBV15 | many
CASSTLGTGPLEQYF | TGTGCCAGCAGTACCTTGGGGACAGGGCCCCTCGAGCAGTACTTC | TRBJ2-7 | TRBD1 | TRBV6-5 | many
CASSILTGGTDTQYF | TGTGCCAGTAGTATATTGACGGGGGGGACAGATACGCAGTATTTT | TRBJ2-3 | TRBD2 | TRBV19 | many
CASSLDGTSGGMEQYF | TGTGCCAGCAGCTTGGACGGGACTAGCGGGGGGATGGAGCAGTACTTC | TRBJ2-7 | TRBD2 | TRBV5-4 | many
CASSIGGTIRYEQYF | TGTGCCAGTAGTATCGGGGGGACCATTAGGTACGAGCAGTACTTC | TRBJ2-7 | TRBD2 | TRBV19 | many
CASGGGGGQTMHF | TGCGCCAGCGGGGGGGGCGGGGGCCAAACGATGCACTTC | TRBJ2-7 | . | TRBV5-1 | many
CASSYQRGDTQYF | TGTGCCAGCAGTTACCAGCGGGGGGATACGCAGTATTTT | TRBJ2-3 | TRBD2 | TRBV6-6 | many
CSVERAGQGMDGYTF | TGCAGCGTTGAGCGGGCGGGACAGGGCATGGATGGCTACACCTTC | TRBJ1-2 | TRBD1 | TRBV29-1 | many
CASSEAWIARGNTEAFF | TGTGCCAGCAGTGAAGCGTGGATAGCGCGGGGGAACACTGAAGCTTTCTTT | TRBJ1-1 | . | TRBV6-1 | many
CASSPVRGHETQYF | TGTGCCAGCAGCCCGGTGAGGGGGCATGAGACCCAGTACTTC | TRBJ2-5 | TRBD1 | TRBV7-7 | many
CASSRGQGEAFF | TGCGCCAGCAGCAGAGGACAGGGGGAAGCTTTCTTT | TRBJ1-1 | TRBD1 | TRBV5-1 | many
CASSPPFPGGNTEAFF | TGTGCCAGCTCGCCCCCCTTCCCCGGGGGAAACACTGAAGCTTTCTTT | TRBJ1-1 | . | TRBV18 | many
CASSVAPTSGGQETQYF | TGTGCCAGCAGCGTAGCTCCGACTAGCGGGGGTCAAGAGACCCAGTACTTC | TRBJ2-5 | TRBD2 | TRBV9 | many
CASSLIGDRPNTGELFF | TGTGCCAGCAGCTTGATAGGCGACAGACCGAACACCGGGGAGCTGTTTTTT | TRBJ2-2 | . | TRBV5-4 | many
CASSFGDSYNEQFF | TGTGCCAGCAGCTTCGGGGACTCCTACAATGAGCAGTTCTTC | TRBJ2-1 | . | TRBV5-4 | many
CASQSPVTNYGYTF | TGTGCCAGTCAATCCCCAGTTACTAACTATGGCTACACCTTC | TRBJ1-2 | . | TRBV2 | many
CASSYTSGDRGRQPQHF | TGTGCCAGCAGCTACACATCGGGTGACAGGGGGCGTCAGCCCCAGCATTTT | TRBJ1-5 | TRBD1 | TRBV7-2 | many
CASSLLGQGSNEQFF | TGTGCCAGCAGCCTACTCGGCCAGGGGAGTAATGAGCAGTTCTTC | TRBJ2-1 | . | TRBV9 | many
CASRPQGTSSYNEQFF | TGTGCCAGCAGACCACAGGGGACGAGCTCCTACAATGAGCAGTTCTTC | TRBJ2-1 | TRBD1 | TRBV7-9 | many
CASSLGTGVLVNTEAFF | TGTGCCAGCAGCCTCGGGACAGGGGTTTTGGTTAACACTGAAGCTTTCTTT | TRBJ1-1 | TRBD1 | TRBV7-2 | many
CASSPPSGGLTDTQYF | TGTGCCAGCAGTCCCCCTAGCGGGGGCCTAACAGATACGCAGTATTTT | TRBJ2-3 | TRBD2 | TRBV13 | many
CASRPSNSGANVLTF | TGTGCCAGCAGACCGAGTAACTCTGGGGCCAACGTCCTGACTTTC | TRBJ2-6 | . | TRBV6-5 | many
CASSSAGGLTDTQYF | TGTGCCAGCAGCTCGGCAGGGGGCCTTACAGATACGCAGTATTTT | TRBJ2-3 | TRBD1 | TRBV5-4 | many
CASSYWDSKGTQYF | TGTGCCAGCAGTTACTGGGACTCCAAGGGGACCCAGTACTTC | TRBJ2-5 | . | TRBV6-6 | .
CASSLGGRAETQYF | TGTGCCAGCAGTTTGGGAGGGAGGGCGGAGACCCAGTACTTC | TRBJ2-5 | TRBD2 | TRBV28 | many
CASSPPEGYTEAFF | TGTGCCAGCTCACCACCGGAGGGTTACACTGAAGCTTTCTTT | TRBJ1-1 | . | TRBV18 | many
CASSQPDIFRRETQYF | TGCGCCAGCAGCCAACCGGACATATTTCGACGAGAGACCCAGTACTTC | TRBJ2-5 | . | TRBV4-1 | many
CASSSWTGGSNEKLFF | TGTGCCAGCAGCTCCTGGACAGGGGGCTCTAATGAAAAACTGTTTTTT | TRBJ1-4 | TRBD1 | TRBV11-1 | many
CASSPGTGTTPTGELFF | TGTGCCAGCAGCCCCGGGACAGGGACAACTCCTACCGGGGAGCTGTTTTTT | TRBJ2-2 | TRBD1 | TRBV13 | many
CASSQASRSTGELFF | TGTGCCAGCAGCCAGGCCTCCAGATCCACCGGGGAGCTGTTTTTT | TRBJ2-2 | . | TRBV5-4 | many
CASSRAGGVETQYF | TGTGCCAGCAGCAGAGCGGGGGGTGTCGAGACCCAGTACTTC | TRBJ2-5 | TRBD2 | TRBV7-2 | many
CASSQDPLAGGTDTQYF | TGCGCCAGCAGCCAAGATCCACTGGCGGGGGGCACAGATACGCAGTATTTT | TRBJ2-3 | TRBD2 | TRBV4-1 | many
CASSLGQAPYEQYF | TGTGCCAGCAGCTTGGGGCAGGCACCTTACGAGCAGTACTTC | TRBJ2-7 | . | TRBV7-2 | many
CASSSKTGLRELFF | TGTGCCAGCAGTTCGAAGACAGGGCTCCGGGAGCTGTTTTTT | TRBJ2-2 | TRBD1 | TRBV6-6 | many
CSARTGDEKLFF | TGCAGCGCACGGACAGGGGATGAAAAACTGTTTTTT | TRBJ1-4 | TRBD1 | TRBV29-1 | many
CSVTPGTDTDTQYF | TGCAGCGTTACTCCCGGGACAGATACAGATACGCAGTATTTT | TRBJ2-3 | TRBD1 | TRBV29-1 | many
CASSEGTDNQPQHF | TGTGCCAGCTCCGAGGGGACAGACAATCAGCCCCAGCATTTT | TRBJ1-5 | TRBD1 | TRBV18 | many
CASSTRDSTYEQYF | TGTGCCAGCAGTACACGGGACAGCACCTACGAGCAGTACTTC | TRBJ2-7 | TRBD1 | TRBV6-5 | many